This T cell receptor beta chain derives from a study of blood T cell repertoires in COVID-19. Study-level background: Sites in the United States, Italy and Spain provided acute and convalescent COVID-19 samples. Sample material is recorded as cDNA or gDNA derived from T cells, B-cell-depleted T cells, or PBMCs.

Authors' analysis steps: From reference gene primer amplification, estimates of nucleated cell counts were derived. Libraries were prepared by immunoSEQ multiplex PCR; TCRdb keeps only in-frame clonotypes and omits some of them. V, J and clone size are those of that table, while D and trimming were read from the DNA. Of about 180,000 clones detected, approximately 79% appear once; the ten largest clones hold approximately 26%. Germline lookup yields CDR1 LGHDT and CDR2 YNNKEL (reference sequence). Between the trimmed V and J ends, which lost 2 bases and 3 bases, there was a span of 7 bases. The CDR3 consists of 14 residues.

This sequence was found in a woman in her seventies with acute or convalescent COVID-19. Material for sequencing was peripheral blood. The V gene is TRBV3-1 (or the pseudogene TRBV3-2), the J gene TRBJ1-4, with unresolved D. The CDR3 DNA sequence: TGTGCCAGCAGCCAATCGTATTCTAATGAAAAACTGTTTTTT. Its translation is CASSQSYSNEKLFF.